Presented here are 27 T cell receptor beta chains from one specimen sequenced in a study of blood T cell repertoires in COVID-19. TCRdb's copy holds only in-frame clones and misses some; the assay was immunoSEQ multiplex PCR. Of hundreds of thousands of clones listed, approximately 83% are singletons. The source material was PBMCs or T cells enriched from blood (not recorded which). These receptor sequences come from a woman in her fifties or sixties who had recovered from COVID-19.

The genes are TRBV18 and TRBJ1-2; D is uncertain. The V and J ends lost 4 bases and 2 bases respectively, with 14 bases between them. This CDR3 comprises 15 residues. CDR1 is KGHSH, CDR2 LQKENI, per germline. CDR3 sequence reads: CASSLGGNSNYGYTF. CDR3 sequence (DNA): TGTGCCAGCTCACTCGGCGGCAACTCAAACTATGGCTACACCTTC. Based on the CDR3 plus reference TRBV18 and TRBJ1-2, the full variable domain is NAGVMQNPRHLVRRRGQEARLRCSPMKGHSHVYWYRQLPEEGLKFMVYLQKENIIDESGMPKERFSAEFPKEGPSILRIQQVVRGDSAAYFCASSLGGNSNYGYTFGSGTRLTVV.

The rearrangement joins TRBV5-6 to TRBJ2-2, with TRBD1 matching 12 bases. Germline assignment: CDR1 SGHDT and CDR2 YYEEEE. V lost 4 bases to trimming and J lost 5 bases; unmatched junction nucleotides: 6. The length of the CDR3 is 16 residues. This chain's CDR3 is CASSPGTGGRTGELFF. In DNA, the CDR3 is TGTGCCAGCAGCCCCGGGACAGGGGGCAGGACCGGGGAGCTGTTTTTT.

The sample holds a few counts of this clone. V usage is TRBV5-4 and J usage is TRBJ1-6; 11 bases are a match to TRBD1. CDR1 is SGHNT and CDR2 is YYREEE in the germline V gene (reference sequence). J lost 12 bases, V lost 4 bases, and 3 bases had no gene match. CDR3 length: 13 residues. CDR3 nucleotide sequence: TGTGCCAGCAGCGGGGACAGGGGGGAACCCCTCCACTTT. Translation: CASSGDRGEPLHF.

This clone was observed once. V gene TRBV18 combines with J gene TRBJ2-5, with 7 bases aligning to TRBD2. Germline V gene lookup returns CDR1 KGHSH and CDR2 LQKENI. V lost 2 bases, J lost 3 bases, and 3 bases stayed unmatched. This CDR3 has 14 amino acids. CDR3 amino acids: CASSPSRGKETQYF. DNA of the CDR3: TGTGCCAGCTCACCATCGCGGGGGAAAGAGACCCAGTACTTC.

This chain uses TRBV7-9 with TRBJ1-1; 10 nucleotides align to TRBD1. Germline lookup yields CDR1 SEHNR and CDR2 FQNEAQ (reference sequence). The CDR3 sequence is 12 residues long. V lost 5 bases, J lost 8 bases, and 2 bases stayed unmatched. The CDR3 spells CASSVGQGEAFF. For the CDR3, the DNA is TGTGCCAGCAGCGTGGGACAGGGGGAAGCTTTCTTT.

The V and J genes are TRBV7-2 and TRBJ2-5, with TRBD2 matching 8 bases. The CDR3 is made up of 15 amino acids. Trimming at V came to 4 bases and at J to 1 base, leaving 5 bases not matched to a gene. CDR1 is SGHTA, CDR2 FQGNSA, per germline. CDR3 DNA: TGTGCCAGCAGCTCCGGGGGGGTTTCCCAAGAGACCCAGTACTTC. Amino acid sequence: CASSSGGVSQETQYF.

The chain links TRBV24-1 to TRBJ1-4; unclear D gene. The CDR3 contains 13 residues. Deletions cut 9 bases from V and 4 bases from J, with 11 bases between. CDR1 and CDR2 (germline): KGHDR, SFDVKD. The CDR3 region is CATPGGLNEKLFF. The CDR3 region has the DNA TGTGCCACCCCCGGTGGGCTTAATGAAAAACTGTTTTTT.

The J gene is TRBJ2-3, the V gene TRBV6-4; 13 bases are a match to TRBD2. CDR3 length: 15 amino acids. The germline gives CDR1 MRHNA, CDR2 SNTAGT. V was clipped by 3 bases and J by 6 bases; unmatched bases: 3. In nucleotides, the CDR3 is TGTGCCAGCAGTGAAAAGACTAGCGGGGGGGATACGCAGTATTTT. Translating it yields CASSEKTSGGDTQYF.

The gene calls are TRBV6-5 and TRBJ1-3; D might be TRBD1 (6 bases). Deletions cut 4 bases from V and 0 bases from J, with 10 bases between. This CDR3 has 15 residues. Per the germline V gene, CDR1 is MNHEY and CDR2 is SVGAGI. The CDR3 DNA reads as TGTGCCAGCAGTTTGGGACATTACTCTGGAAACACCATATATTTT. This codes for CASSLGHYSGNTIYF.

The chain employs TRBV3-1 (or the pseudogene TRBV3-2) and TRBJ2-5; 10 nucleotides align to TRBD2. Germline values: CDR1 LGHDT, CDR2 YNNKEL (reference sequence). Trimming at V came to 4 bases and at J to 4 bases, leaving 9 bases not matched to a gene. The CDR3 contains 16 residues. The CDR3 coding sequence is TGTGCCAGCAGCCCGGCTCTAGCGGGGGTGGGAGAGACCCAGTACTTC. It is translated as CASSPALAGVGETQYF.

The gene calls are TRBV7-2 and TRBJ2-2; no firm D call. Per the germline V gene, CDR1 is SGHTA and CDR2 is FQGNSA. Trimming removed 3 bases at V and 0 bases at J, with 11 bases between. CDR3 length equals 16 residues. The chain's CDR3 is CASSLLRGANTGELFF. As DNA, the CDR3 is TGTGCCAGCAGCTTGTTACGCGGCGCGAACACCGGGGAGCTGTTTTTT.

As for this clone: Other DNA sequences within the sample encode an identical CDR3. The chain recombines TRBV7-2 with TRBJ2-5; TRBD1 is a possible D gene (5 bases). The ends were cut back, 5 bases at V and 2 bases at J, with 12 bases in the middle. The CDR3 sequence is 14 residues long. Per germline, CDR1 SGHTA and CDR2 FQGNSA. The CDR3 protein is CASSPGQRQETQYF. The DNA of the CDR3 is TGTGCCAGCAGCCCCGGACAAAGACAAGAGACCCAGTACTTC.

This rearrangement joins TRBV7-3 to TRBJ1-1, with 7 positions matching TRBD1. The CDR3 is 13 residues long. The V segment lost 0 bases and the J segment 9 bases; nucleotides outside the gene matches: 4. Germline V gives CDR1 SGHTA, CDR2 FQGTGA. The CDR3 bases are TGTGCCAGCAGCTTAACTCCAGGGGGTCAAGCTTTCTTT. It is translated as CASSLTPGGQAFF.

The chain joins TRBV6-2 or TRBV6-3 to TRBJ1-2; 7 bases are a match to TRBD1. Germline CDR1 is MNHEY and CDR2 is SVGEGT. V lost 2 bases, J lost 1 base, and 4 bases stayed unmatched. The CDR3 sequence is 15 residues long. The CDR3 region has the DNA TGTGCCAGCAGTTACGACAGGGTGAATAACTATGGCTACACCTTC. It specifies CASSYDRVNNYGYTF.

This chain links TRBV5-1 with TRBJ2-5; 12 bases map to TRBD2. Trimming at V came to 0 bases and at J to 5 bases, leaving 2 bases not matched to a gene. Germline-derived CDR1 and CDR2 are SGHRS and YFSETQ. The CDR3 sequence is 15 residues long. CDR3 nucleotide sequence: TGCGCCAGCAGCTTGGGGACTAGCGGGATTGAGACCCAGTACTTC. It is translated as CASSLGTSGIETQYF. The full variable domain, completed using reference TRBV5-1 and TRBJ2-5, is KAGVTQTPRYLIKTRGQQVTLSCSPISGHRSVSWYQQTPGQGLQFLFEYFSETQRNKGNFPGRFSGRQFSNSRSEMNVSTLELGDSALYLCASSLGTSGIETQYFGPGTRLLVL.

This clone appeared a few times. The chain has TRBV9 and TRBJ1-1; D might be TRBD1 (6 bases). CDR1 is SGDLS and CDR2 is YYNGEE in the germline V gene. The CDR3 extends over 15 amino acids. V gave up 4 bases and J gave up 0 bases, with 13 bases separating them. As DNA, the CDR3 is TGTGCCAGCAGCCCTGCAACAGGGCTGAACACTGAAGCTTTCTTT. Its protein product is CASSPATGLNTEAFF.

The rearrangement joins TRBV11-2 to TRBJ2-2; D possibly corresponds to TRBD1 (6 bases). The CDR3 runs to 18 residues. Trimming took off 5 bases at V and 5 bases at J, with 24 bases between the two ends. Germline V lookup: CDR1 SGHAT, CDR2 FQNNGV. The CDR3, as DNA: TGTGCCAGCAGCAAAACCAGGGGCACAGGGCCTCGAACCGGGGAGCTGTTTTTT. Protein sequence: CASSKTRGTGPRTGELFF.

The DNA for the CDR3 is TGTGCCAGCAGCCCAGAGGGTACGCAGTATTTT. As protein: CASSPEGTQYF. The chain is built from TRBV7-9 and TRBJ2-3, with a possible D match to TRBD2 (5 bases). Trimming took off 5 bases at V and 8 bases at J, with 8 bases between the two ends. The CDR3 spans 11 residues. Germline CDR1 SEHNR, CDR2 FQNEAQ (reference sequence). Using reference TRBV7-9 and TRBJ2-3 for the parts outside the CDR3, the full variable domain is DTGVSQNPRHKITKRGQNVTFRCDPISEHNRLYWYRQTLGQGPEFLTYFQNEAQLEKSRLLSDRFSAERPKGSFSTLEIQRTEQGDSAMYLCASSPEGTQYFGPGTRLTVL.

The rearrangement joins TRBV5-4 to TRBJ1-6; D possibly corresponds to TRBD1 (6 bases). The CDR3 runs 16 residues. Trimming pared 5 bases from V and 2 bases from J, leaving 14 bases between. CDR1 and CDR2 from the germline V gene are SGHNT and YYREEE (reference sequence). The chain's CDR3 is CASRDQGKAYNSPLHF. The CDR3 bases are TGTGCCAGCAGGGACCAGGGGAAGGCCTATAATTCACCCCTCCACTTT.

The chain combines TRBV3-1 (or the pseudogene TRBV3-2) with TRBJ2-1; 7 nucleotides agree with TRBD2. The CDR3 totals 16 residues. Germline trimming cut 1 base from V and 7 bases from J; bases unmatched to any gene: 10. The germline CDR1 and CDR2 sequences are LGHDT and YNNKEL (reference sequence). In DNA form, the CDR3 reads TGTGCCAGCAGCCAAGTTTGGGTAGCGGGCAGGAATGAGCAGTTCTTC. Translated, it gives CASSQVWVAGRNEQFF.

This sequence joins TRBV7-2 and TRBJ1-2; 8 bases are a match to TRBD1. J was trimmed by 5 bases and V by 5 bases; bases with no gene match: 4. Per germline, CDR1 SGHTA and CDR2 FQGNSA. The CDR3 is 13 amino acids. The CDR3 loop is CASSTDRGYGYTF. Written as DNA, the CDR3 is TGTGCCAGCAGCACTGACAGGGGTTATGGCTACACCTTC.

In its sample, this clone was seen once. This chain connects TRBV6-5 to TRBJ2-1; no firm D call. The V gene's germline CDR1 is MNHEY and CDR2 SVGAGI. Trimming took off 6 bases at V and 8 bases at J, with 11 bases between the two ends. This CDR3 has 12 amino acids. The CDR3 DNA is TGTGCCAGCAGAAACCGCCGGGATGAGCAGTTCTTC. Protein sequence: CASRNRRDEQFF.

V usage is TRBV3-1 (or the pseudogene TRBV3-2) and J usage is TRBJ1-4; D is possibly TRBD1 (6 bases). Trimming stripped 4 bases from V and 0 bases from J, with 9 bases between. Germline V gives CDR1 LGHDT, CDR2 YNNKEL (reference sequence). The CDR3 consists of 15 residues. The CDR3 DNA follows: TGTGCCAGCAGCCCGTCAGGGGCAACTAATGAAAAACTGTTTTTT. Translation gives CASSPSGATNEKLFF.

This clone showed up just once. CDR3 coding DNA: TGTGCCAGTAGTACCCCCGGGACTGATTATGGCTACACCTTC. Its translation: CASSTPGTDYGYTF. The chain links TRBV19 to TRBJ1-2; tentatively, D is TRBD1 (5 bases). The CDR3 length is 14 residues. Germline V gene data show CDR1 as LNHDA and CDR2 as SQIVND (reference sequence). Between the trimmed V and J ends, which lost 4 bases and 5 bases, there was a span of 14 bases. The whole variable domain, filled in from reference TRBV19 and TRBJ1-2, reads DGGITQSPKYLFRKEGQNVTLSCEQNLNHDAMYWYRQDPGQGLRLIYYSQIVNDFQKGDIAEGYSVSREKKESFPLTVTSAQKNPTAFYLCASSTPGTDYGYTFGSGTRLTVV.

CDR3 residues: CASTPGPHNSPLHF. The CDR3 DNA follows: TGTGCCAGCACCCCGGGTCCACATAATTCACCCCTCCACTTT. The gene calls are TRBV6-5 and TRBJ1-6; the D is unclear. There are 14 residues in the CDR3. The germline V gene encodes CDR1 MNHEY and CDR2 SVGAGI. V lost 7 bases and J 5 bases, leaving 12 bases between the germline ends.

The genes are TRBV7-9 and TRBJ2-1, with D possibly being TRBD2 (6 bases). Looked up from germline, CDR1 is SEHNR and CDR2 is FQNEAQ (reference sequence). Between the trimmed V and J ends, which lost 5 bases and 9 bases, there was a span of 11 bases. The CDR3 contains 12 residues. CDR3 bases: TGTGCCAGCAGCCGCGGGACTCGTGAGCAGTTCTTC. It codes for CASSRGTREQFF. Using reference TRBV7-9 and TRBJ2-1 for the parts outside the CDR3, the full variable domain is DTGVSQNPRHKITKRGQNVTFRCDPISEHNRLYWYRQTLGQGPEFLTYFQNEAQLEKSRLLSDRFSAERPKGSFSTLEIQRTEQGDSAMYLCASSRGTREQFFGPGTRLTVL.

V and J are TRBV7-9 and TRBJ1-4, with 7 bases matching TRBD1. The CDR3 runs to 14 residues. The germline V gene encodes CDR1 SEHNR and CDR2 FQNEAQ (reference sequence). J gave up 5 bases and V 5 bases, and 5 bases lay outside the gene matches. The CDR3 DNA reads TGTGCCAGCAGCCGCGGGACAGAGAATGAAAAACTGTTTTTT. It specifies CASSRGTENEKLFF.